This TCR beta chain originates from a study of blood T cells in healthy people across ages (dated by TCRdb to between 2015 and 2016). The study in broad terms: In model experiments, template switching captured roughly one uniquely barcoded TCR beta cDNA molecule for every two T cells. Using the same blood draw, the study looked at two additional independent replicas of 1 million unique cDNA reads for two donors, one aged 18 to 30 and the other aged 80 or older. Age-related changes in TCR beta repertoire diversity were measured in the study by deep sequencing normalized with unique cDNA molecular identifiers. The donors were split into four age groups: young (average about 16 years), middle-aged (39), aged (approximately 59) and long-lived (over 80). The paper's findings and limits, for the study overall: Donor CMV infection status was unknown, potentially confounding age-related changes in expanded clonotypes. Since profiling was done on bulk unsorted PBMCs, naive and antigen-experienced compartments could not be conclusively compared. As age increased, observed TCR beta diversity per million T cells dropped in a roughly linear way, and a significant reduction was already evident by age about 40. Compared with the aged group, the long-lived group had more naive CD4+ T cells, fewer expanded clones and increased TCR diversity, suggesting age selection. Total diversity estimates from one million sequenced T cells were considered lower bounds and underestimates. The percentage of naive T cells measured by flow cytometry correlated strongly with observed TCR beta diversity.

Systemically healthy Caucasian individuals from Russia, around 38 in total and aged roughly 6 to 95 years, were included as donors. Around 10 milliliters of peripheral blood were collected from each donor into EDTA-treated Vacutainer tubes. Ficoll-Paque density-gradient centrifugation was used to isolate PBMCs, with at least 7 million per sample. Total RNA, at least 5.5 micrograms per sample, was extracted from PBMCs with Trizol reagent. For every donor, an aliquot of PBMCs went through flow cytometry to measure the percentages of naive CD45RAhigh/CD27high T cells. In the case of this clonotype: Its antigen is unknown. A much larger clone differs from this one at a single base, so this may be a read error.

The germline V gene specifies MNHEY as CDR1 and SVGEGT as CDR2. Trimming costs V 6 bases and J 0 bases, and their ends lie 9 bases apart. The CDR3 covers 14 residues, taking in both the cysteine and the phenylalanine. Solely the CDR3 DNA is kept, with 42 bases framed from the first base. Libraries were prepared through 5' RACE. The instrument given in TCRdb is Illumina HiSeq 2500. The second PCR ran for roughly 6 to 11 cycles and used a J-beta primer mix along with a sample-barcoded 5' primer. Each TCR beta cDNA molecule received a unique molecular identifier from a template-switch 5' adaptor carrying 12 random nucleotides. At least 2.5 million CDR3-containing paired-end reads were obtained from each sample. First-strand cDNA was synthesized from all RNA with the Mint cDNA synthesis kit, primed by a TRBC-specific oligonucleotide. After uracil-DNA glycosylase treatment, a first 18-cycle PCR used universal primers M1SS and BC2_uni_R on all cDNA. Turning to the authors' computational methods: For normalization, 1 million high-quality reads, each with a distinct molecular identifier, were randomly selected from each sample. Instead of being binned into consensus sequences, reads that shared molecular identifiers were thrown out. MiTCR, run with a Q25 quality threshold and the strictest error-elimination algorithm, handled CDR3 identification, clonotype clustering and error correction. A nonparametric unseen species model with Euler transformation was used to estimate a lower bound on total TCR beta diversity. In TCRdb, the public reads were trimmed at Q25 with fastp and aligned with MiXCR, with productive beta chains retained. Each record represents a unique CDR3 protein, reported with the most common genes and DNA among its rows. The authors' filters were not applied to this entry. Across this sample there are approximately 960,000 distinct CDR3 sequences, with around 29% seen only once. Jointly, the top ten make up around 9.6% of the sample.

These data are also associated with another study on T cells of mothers and their children. As described in the second report: Donors were nine systemically healthy Caucasian individuals: three mothers and their six children. cDNA synthesis used all of the extracted RNA, with around 1.5 ug of RNA in each 15 ul reaction. In the second PCR, the M1S primer introduced both the sample barcodes and 2-4 random nucleotides. Each mother yielded over 8 million TCR beta CDR3 reads and each child 2.5 million to 3 million reads. Thymic selection similarly shapes TCR recombination output in related and unrelated pairs, with minor effect from inherited differences. Normalized repertoire overlap was always slightly but never significantly higher in related than unrelated mother-child pairs. No persistent microchimeric T cell clones were detected, at a sensitivity of 90 to 100 clones per million clonotypes. Deep NGS was used in the study to compare the TCR beta repertoires of mothers and children and to look for features that separate related mother-child pairs from unrelated individuals. Mothers averaged about 40 +/- 4 years of age and children averaged around 10 +/- 4 years. After adapter ligation was performed with NEBNext reagents, the libraries were sequenced on an Illumina HiSeq 2000 with 100+100 nt paired-end reads. Mother and child libraries were prepared a month apart and sequenced in separate runs to prevent cross-contamination. For each donor, somewhere between 500,000 and 2,000,000 distinct TCR beta clonotypes were identified. Naive TCR beta clonotypes were estimated from low-frequency clonotypes matched to each donor's FACS-determined naive share, without sorting.

The chain uses TRBV6-2 or TRBV6-3 and TRBJ2-4, with no reliable assignment of the D segment. Sequences were obtained from blood. The sequence derives from a woman aged 40 to 50 in good health. In nucleotide form, the sequence is TGTGCCAGCAGGTACGAGCTAGCCAAAAACATTCAGTACTTC. Translated, it gives CASRYELAKNIQYF.